The rows below give T cell receptor beta chains drawn from one sample of a study of T cell responses to AZD1222 COVID-19 vaccine. Clones were read by immunoSEQ multiplex PCR, and TCRdb kept only the in-frame ones, dropping some. Of tens of thousands of clones in the sample, approximately 90% were seen once. The sequences come from peripheral blood, collected on day 0 of AZD1222 vaccination. The receptor source for this set is an adult in good health. Both conserved end residues are part of each CDR3. Fields, in order: D gene, clone size, V gene, J gene, CDR3 DNA, CDR3 protein. D genes are given only for firm matches. The size field is filled for only some rows; it gives once, few, many or a size class.

d_call: TRBD2; clone_size: NA; v_call: TRBV11-2; j_call: TRBJ2-1; cdr3_nt: TGTGCCAGCAGCACGGGGGGGCGGAATGAGCAGTTCTTC; cdr3_aa: CASSTGGRNEQFF
d_call: NA; clone_size: NA; v_call: TRBV2; j_call: TRBJ2-7; cdr3_nt: TGTGCCAGCAATCCTGAGGGACATACCTACGAGCAGTACTTC; cdr3_aa: CASNPEGHTYEQYF
d_call: NA; clone_size: NA; v_call: TRBV6-5; j_call: TRBJ1-2; cdr3_nt: TGTGCCAGCAGGAGGGACAACTATGGCTACACCTTC; cdr3_aa: CASRRDNYGYTF
d_call: NA; clone_size: NA; v_call: TRBV19; j_call: TRBJ1-5; cdr3_nt: TGTGCCAGTACCGGGAGGCAGTTTTATCAGCCCCAGCATTTT; cdr3_aa: CASTGRQFYQPQHF
d_call: TRBD2; clone_size: NA; v_call: TRBV4-2; j_call: TRBJ2-7; cdr3_nt: TGTGCCAGCAGCCAATTCGGGGGGGCCAGCTCCTACGAGCAGTACTTC; cdr3_aa: CASSQFGGASSYEQYF
d_call: TRBD2; clone_size: NA; v_call: TRBV15; j_call: TRBJ2-5; cdr3_nt: TGTGCCACCCGTTATAGCGGGGGAAAAGAGACCCAGTACTTC; cdr3_aa: CATRYSGGKETQYF
d_call: NA; clone_size: once; v_call: TRBV19; j_call: TRBJ2-2; cdr3_nt: TGTGCCAGTAGTATAAGGGGGAACACCGGGGAGCTGTTTTTT; cdr3_aa: CASSIRGNTGELFF
d_call: NA; clone_size: NA; v_call: TRBV18; j_call: TRBJ1-5; cdr3_nt: TGTGCCAGCTCGCGAGCTGAAGTAGGCAATCAGCCCCAGCATTTT; cdr3_aa: CASSRAEVGNQPQHF
d_call: NA; clone_size: NA; v_call: TRBV24-1; j_call: TRBJ2-5; cdr3_nt: TGTGCCACCAGTGATTTGATGTACAAGGATCGTGAGACCCAGTACTTC; cdr3_aa: CATSDLMYKDRETQYF
d_call: TRBD2; clone_size: NA; v_call: TRBV5-1; j_call: TRBJ2-5; cdr3_nt: TGCGCCAGCAGCTTGGGGGGCGGGGGGGCCGGAGAGACCCAGTACTTC; cdr3_aa: CASSLGGGGAGETQYF
d_call: NA; clone_size: NA; v_call: TRBV6-5; j_call: TRBJ1-5; cdr3_nt: TGTGCCAGCACCCCCGCGGGCCAGCCCCAGCATTTT; cdr3_aa: CASTPAGQPQHF
d_call: TRBD1; clone_size: NA; v_call: TRBV5-1; j_call: TRBJ1-2; cdr3_nt: TGCGCCAGCAGCACCCAGACAGGGGGTGGCTACACCTTC; cdr3_aa: CASSTQTGGGYTF
d_call: TRBD2; clone_size: NA; v_call: TRBV15; j_call: TRBJ2-3; cdr3_nt: TGTGCCACCAGCTTCCGGACTAGCGGGGGGCTAGGAACAGATACGCAGTATTTT; cdr3_aa: CATSFRTSGGLGTDTQYF
d_call: NA; clone_size: NA; v_call: TRBV5-1; j_call: TRBJ2-7; cdr3_nt: TGCGCCAGCAGCCGAGGTGGGGGCAGAGGCTACGAGCAGTACTTC; cdr3_aa: CASSRGGGRGYEQYF
d_call: NA; clone_size: once; v_call: TRBV3-1/TRBV3-2; j_call: TRBJ1-1; cdr3_nt: TGTGCCAGCAGCCAAGGGTCCGGGGCAGAAGCTTTCTTT; cdr3_aa: CASSQGSGAEAFF
d_call: TRBD2; clone_size: NA; v_call: TRBV6-1; j_call: TRBJ2-3; cdr3_nt: TGTGCCAGCAGTGAACGTGGACTAGCGGGGGACACAGATACGCAGTATTTT; cdr3_aa: CASSERGLAGDTDTQYF
d_call: NA; clone_size: NA; v_call: TRBV18; j_call: TRBJ1-5; cdr3_nt: TGTGCCAGCTCCTCGACAGAGGGGAATCAGCCCCAGCATTTT; cdr3_aa: CASSSTEGNQPQHF
d_call: NA; clone_size: NA; v_call: TRBV12-3/TRBV12-4; j_call: TRBJ2-7; cdr3_nt: TGTGCCAGCAGTCCCGGCCCCGGCGAGCAGTACTTC; cdr3_aa: CASSPGPGEQYF
d_call: NA; clone_size: NA; v_call: TRBV5-1; j_call: TRBJ2-5; cdr3_nt: TGCGCCAGCAGCTTGGCTACGTTTAAGGGCGAGACCCAGTACTTC; cdr3_aa: CASSLATFKGETQYF
d_call: TRBD2; clone_size: NA; v_call: TRBV6-5; j_call: TRBJ2-3; cdr3_nt: TGTGCCAGCAGTTACTCGGTGGTGGCTAGCGGAGATACGCAGTATTTT; cdr3_aa: CASSYSVVASGDTQYF
d_call: NA; clone_size: NA; v_call: TRBV7-3; j_call: TRBJ2-1; cdr3_nt: TGTGCCAGCAGCCCAGGGCCTACGGGTGAGCAGTTCTTC; cdr3_aa: CASSPGPTGEQFF